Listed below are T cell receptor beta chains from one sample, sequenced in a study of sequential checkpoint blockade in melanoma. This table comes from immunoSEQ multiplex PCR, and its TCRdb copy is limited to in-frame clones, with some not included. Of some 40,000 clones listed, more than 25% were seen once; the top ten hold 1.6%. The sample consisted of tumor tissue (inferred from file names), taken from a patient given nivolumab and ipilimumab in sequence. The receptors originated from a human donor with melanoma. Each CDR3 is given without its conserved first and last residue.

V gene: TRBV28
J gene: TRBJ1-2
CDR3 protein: ASTLGQGLVGGYT

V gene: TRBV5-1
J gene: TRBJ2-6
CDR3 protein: ASSLTTGEPGANVLT

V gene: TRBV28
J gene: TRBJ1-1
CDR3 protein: ASSLRGTGPEAF

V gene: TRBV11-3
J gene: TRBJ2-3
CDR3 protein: ASSLQVRSTDTQY

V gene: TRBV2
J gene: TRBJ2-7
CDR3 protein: ASIPGLAVLYEQY

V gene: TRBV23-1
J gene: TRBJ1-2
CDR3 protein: ASSQSPPRQGMPYGYT

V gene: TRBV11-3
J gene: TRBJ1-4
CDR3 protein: ASSLGQGVNEKLF

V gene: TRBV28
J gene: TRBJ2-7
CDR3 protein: ASSLWGTEQY

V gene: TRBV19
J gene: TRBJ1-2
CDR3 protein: ASSPDPLRGYT

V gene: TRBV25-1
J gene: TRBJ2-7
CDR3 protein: ASSDTGGDPYEQY

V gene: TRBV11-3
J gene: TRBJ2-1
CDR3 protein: ASSSATSGRAEQF

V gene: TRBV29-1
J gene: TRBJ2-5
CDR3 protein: SVLAGGRETQY

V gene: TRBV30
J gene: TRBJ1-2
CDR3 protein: AWRTGQFGGYT

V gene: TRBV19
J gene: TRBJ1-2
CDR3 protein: ASSQTGRNYGYT

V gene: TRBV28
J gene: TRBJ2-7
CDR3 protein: ASSPLGDSYEQY

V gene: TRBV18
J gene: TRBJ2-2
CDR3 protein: ASFGQANTGELF

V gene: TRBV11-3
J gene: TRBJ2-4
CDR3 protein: ASSLEIPGVGSNIQY

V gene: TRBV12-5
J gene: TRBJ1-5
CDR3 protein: ASGLSFNQPQH

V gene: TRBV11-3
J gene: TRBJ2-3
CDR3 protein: ASSLGTLQGTDTQY

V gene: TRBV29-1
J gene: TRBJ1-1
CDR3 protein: SVESQWRNTEAF